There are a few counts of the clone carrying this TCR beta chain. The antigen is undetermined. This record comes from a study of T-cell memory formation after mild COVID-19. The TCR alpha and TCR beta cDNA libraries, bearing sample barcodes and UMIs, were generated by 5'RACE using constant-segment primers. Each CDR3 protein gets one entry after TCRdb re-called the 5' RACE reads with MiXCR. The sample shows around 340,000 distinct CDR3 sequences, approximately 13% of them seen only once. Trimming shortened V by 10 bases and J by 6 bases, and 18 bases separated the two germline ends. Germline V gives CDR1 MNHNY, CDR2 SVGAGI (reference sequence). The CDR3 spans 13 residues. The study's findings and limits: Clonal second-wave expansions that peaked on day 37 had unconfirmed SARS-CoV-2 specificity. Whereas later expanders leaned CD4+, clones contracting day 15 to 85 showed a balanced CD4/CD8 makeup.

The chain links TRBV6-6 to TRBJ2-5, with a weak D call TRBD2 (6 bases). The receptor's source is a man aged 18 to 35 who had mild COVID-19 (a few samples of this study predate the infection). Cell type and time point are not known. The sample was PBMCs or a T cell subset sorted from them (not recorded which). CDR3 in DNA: TGTGCCACCAAACCGCCCGGGGGAAAGACCCAGTACTTC. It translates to CATKPPGGKTQYF.